The present entry profiles one T cell receptor beta chain with its context. The antigen is undetermined. The data originate from a study of T cell responses to AZD1222 COVID-19 vaccine. Overall study results and limits: Just a handful of AZD1222 recipients tested seropositive at baseline. Nearly half of the spike-specific TCRs reportedly recognize variant regions that carry no mutations.

Data came from immunoSEQ multiplex PCR; TCRdb stores just in-frame clones and leaves some out. The data hold 70,000 to 85,000 clones, with just over 85% observed a single time. CDR1 is LGHNA and CDR2 is YNFKEQ in the germline V gene. V was trimmed by 4 bases and J by 4 bases, leaving 22 bases between them. This CDR3 comprises 18 residues. The clonotype comes from an adult in good health. Sequencing was performed on peripheral blood, taken on day 0 of AZD1222 vaccination. The rearrangement joins TRBV4-2 to TRBJ2-2; D uncertain. The CDR3 is CASSPHPGQLEVTGELFF. DNA of the CDR3: TGTGCCAGCAGCCCCCACCCGGGTCAGTTGGAAGTCACCGGGGAGCTGTTTTTT.